The next 31 T cell receptor beta chains were all read from a single sample in a study of control samples from healthy donors and cancer patients. The assay was immunoSEQ multiplex PCR, and TCRdb's table has in-frame clones only and misses some. In the table there are around 70,000 clones, roughly 90% of which are singletons. The specimen was PBMCs. All receptors derive from a woman in her 50s with colorectal cancer.

The rearrangement joins TRBV7-2 to TRBJ2-5, with D perhaps TRBD2 (5 bases). Germline assignment: CDR1 SGHTA and CDR2 FQGNSA. The CDR3 has 16 residues. V was trimmed by 1 base and J by 2 bases, leaving 14 bases between them. The CDR3 here is CASSLVPSRAQETQYF. The DNA for the CDR3 is TGTGCCAGCAGCTTAGTTCCTAGCCGGGCTCAAGAGACCCAGTACTTC.

The chain recombines TRBV2 with TRBJ1-5; 7 bases agree with TRBD1. Trimming took 8 bases from V and 6 from J; bases not matched to a gene: 10. There are 14 residues in the CDR3. The germline gives CDR1 SNHLY, CDR2 FYNNEI. Written as DNA, the CDR3 is TGTGCCAGCTCAAGGGGGCAAGAATTTCAGCCCCAGCATTTT. Translated, it gives CASSRGQEFQPQHF.

This clone was observed once. This sequence joins TRBV21-1 and TRBJ2-7. TRBV21-1 is listed as a pseudogene. The CDR3 contains 11 residues. The CDR3, as DNA: TGTGCCAGCAGGGAATCCTACGAGCAGTACGTC. This gives the protein CASRESYEQYV.

This clone appeared a single time. The gene calls are TRBV5-1 and TRBJ2-7; a weak D match, TRBD1 (6 bases). Germline V lookup: CDR1 SGHRS, CDR2 YFSETQ. Trimming took 7 bases from V and 6 from J, leaving 17 bases between them. The CDR3 has 13 residues. The CDR3 here is CASRLNTGFEQYV. The CDR3 nucleotides are TGCGCCAGCCGGCTAAACACAGGGTTCGAGCAGTACGTC.

Written as DNA, the CDR3 is TGTGCCAGCAGCTTAGGGGGACAGGGGAACAATGAGCAGTTCTTC. This translates into CASSLGGQGNNEQFF. This chain joins TRBV11-1 and TRBJ2-1, with TRBD1 matching over 10 bases. This CDR3 is built from 15 residues. Trimming cost V 1 base and J 5 bases; bases outside gene matches: 2. From germline, CDR1 is SGHAT and CDR2 FQDESV (reference sequence).

The V call is TRBV5-1, the J call TRBJ1-2; perhaps TRBD1 as D (6 bases). Trimming took off 0 bases at V and 1 base at J, with 13 bases between the two ends. The CDR3 totals 16 residues. CDR1 SGHRS and CDR2 YFSETQ come from the germline V gene. This CDR3 reads CASSLDEQGINYGYTF. CDR3 DNA: TGCGCCAGCAGCTTGGACGAACAGGGAATTAACTATGGCTACACCTTC.

This clone has just a few counts. The chain combines TRBV2 with TRBJ1-5; possibly TRBD1 for D (5 bases). Germline V gene data show CDR1 as SNHLY and CDR2 as FYNNEI. Trimming took 7 bases from V and 8 from J, leaving 15 bases between them. The CDR3 extends over 13 amino acids. CDR3 region: CASKPGGVEPQHF. The CDR3, as DNA: TGTGCCAGCAAGCCCGGGGGTGTGGAGCCCCAGCATTTT.

This chain links TRBV4-1 with TRBJ2-3; 15 bases map to TRBD2. This CDR3 is 19 amino acids long. The V and J ends lost 0 bases and 5 bases, in that order; junction bases with no gene match: 9. Germline loops: CDR1 MGHRA, CDR2 YSYEKL. The CDR3 sequence: CASSQDSRTSGGAGDTQYF. DNA for the CDR3: TGCGCCAGCAGCCAAGATTCGAGGACTAGCGGGGGGGCCGGAGATACGCAGTATTTT.

The chain carries TRBV6-5 and TRBJ2-1, with TRBD2 matching over 8 bases. Unmatched junction bases numbered 5, after V lost 7 bases and J lost 3 bases. The CDR3 totals 14 residues. Germline CDR1 MNHEY, CDR2 SVGAGI. The CDR3 reads CASTLAGLYNEQFF. Here the CDR3 DNA reads TGTGCCAGCACTCTAGCGGGCCTCTACAATGAGCAGTTCTTC.

The chain is built from TRBV7-2 and TRBJ1-3, with D perhaps TRBD1 (5 bases). V lost 2 bases and J lost 0, with 8 bases in between. Germline lookup yields CDR1 SGHTA and CDR2 FQGNSA. The CDR3 is 15 residues long. CDR3 sequence: CASSLLGGSGNTIYF. The CDR3 DNA reads TGTGCCAGCAGCTTACTCGGGGGCTCTGGAAACACCATATATTTT.

This clone showed up just a few times. The V call is TRBV5-1, the J call TRBJ2-3; the match to TRBD1 covers 7 bases. The CDR3 totals 13 residues. Germline V gives CDR1 SGHRS, CDR2 YFSETQ. The junction had 2 bases not matched to a gene; V was cut back by 6 bases and J by 1 base. CDR3 amino acids: CASTDRGTDTQYF. CDR3 nucleotide sequence: TGCGCCAGCACCGACAGGGGCACAGATACGCAGTATTTT. Supplemented by reference TRBV5-1 and TRBJ2-3, the full variable domain reads KAGVTQTPRYLIKTRGQQVTLSCSPISGHRSVSWYQQTPGQGLQFLFEYFSETQRNKGNFPGRFSGRQFSNSRSEMNVSTLELGDSALYLCASTDRGTDTQYFGPGTRLTVL.

The V gene is TRBV18, the J gene TRBJ2-7; 14 bases line up with TRBD2. The CDR3 extends over 14 amino acids. Germline V gives CDR1 KGHSH, CDR2 LQKENI. V trimming: 4 bases; J trimming: 9 bases; junction bases outside the gene matches: 5. The CDR3 loop is CASSLGLAGEVQYV. CDR3 sequence (DNA): TGTGCCAGCTCACTGGGACTAGCGGGGGAGGTGCAGTACGTC.

The V call is TRBV7-8, the J call TRBJ1-5; perhaps TRBD1 as D (5 bases). CDR1 and CDR2 from the germline V gene are SGHVS and FQNEAQ. V shed 5 bases and J shed 1 base, with 18 bases lying between them. There are 17 residues in the CDR3. CDR3 loop: CASSPLPGAGSNQPQHF. As DNA, the CDR3 is TGTGCCAGCAGCCCATTACCCGGGGCAGGGAGCAATCAGCCCCAGCATTTT.

The J gene is TRBJ1-4, the V gene TRBV19, with 7 bases aligning to TRBD1. Germline loops: CDR1 LNHDA, CDR2 SQIVND (reference sequence). The CDR3 covers 14 residues. J gave up 7 bases and V 2 bases, and 4 bases lay outside the gene matches. The CDR3 bases are TGTGCCAGTAGTATAATACAGGGGCCTGAAAAACTGTTTTTT. It translates to CASSIIQGPEKLFF.

In its sample, this clone was seen a few times. V gene TRBV19 combines with J gene TRBJ2-5; 12 bases are shared with TRBD2. Germline CDR1 LNHDA, CDR2 SQIVND (reference sequence). J gave up 3 bases and V 5 bases, and 4 bases lay outside the gene matches. CDR3 length equals 15 residues. The CDR3 is CASSGWTSGEETQYF. The DNA of the CDR3 is TGTGCCAGTAGTGGCTGGACTAGCGGGGAAGAGACCCAGTACTTC.

The V and J genes are TRBV19 and TRBJ2-5, with 10 positions matching TRBD1. Germline V gene data show CDR1 as LNHDA and CDR2 as SQIVND (reference sequence). Trimming cost V 7 bases and J 5 bases; bases outside gene matches: 10. This CDR3 is 15 amino acids long. The DNA of the CDR3 is TGTGCCAGTAATCGGGGACAGGGGATCGGGGAGACCCAGTACTTC. Translation gives CASNRGQGIGETQYF.

V is TRBV6-5 and J is TRBJ2-7; 11 nucleotides agree with TRBD2. The CDR3 runs 15 residues. The V gene's germline CDR1 is MNHEY and CDR2 SVGAGI. The J segment lost 5 bases and the V segment lost 6 bases, leaving 9 bases of the junction unmatched. CDR3 coding DNA: TGTGCCAGCAGCGTTAGCGGGGGGGCAATACACGAGCAGTACGTC. Translation: CASSVSGGAIHEQYV.

This chain connects TRBV24-1 to TRBJ2-2; tentatively, D is TRBD1 (6 bases). The CDR3 loop spans 14 amino acids. Per the germline V gene, CDR1 is KGHDR and CDR2 is SFDVKD. V was cut by 3 bases and J by 6 bases, with 10 bases left in between. CDR3 nucleotides: TGTGCCACCAGTGATCCCAAGGGGGCCGGGGAGCTGTTTTTT. Amino acids: CATSDPKGAGELFF.

The rearrangement uses TRBV2 and TRBJ1-5, with D possibly being TRBD1 (6 bases). The CDR3 has 15 amino acids. The V end was cut by 6 bases, the J end by 7 bases, with 19 bases between. Germline V gives CDR1 SNHLY, CDR2 FYNNEI. CDR3 region: CASRTGGGRGQPQHF. The CDR3 DNA reads TGTGCCAGCAGGACAGGTGGGGGCCGGGGGCAGCCCCAGCATTTT.

This clone came up a few times. The chain carries TRBV27 and TRBJ2-7; a possible D gene is TRBD2 (6 bases). CDR1 and CDR2 from the germline V gene are MNHEY and SMNVEV (reference sequence). Trimming shortened V by 4 bases and J by 0 bases, and 13 bases separated the two germline ends. This CDR3 is built from 15 residues. The CDR3 DNA reads TGTGCCAGCAGTTCCCAGGACGGGAGCTCCTACGAGCAGTACGTC. Its protein is CASSSQDGSSYEQYV.

This clone was seen a few times. The rearrangement links TRBV30 to TRBJ1-2, with no clear D. V gave up 2 bases and J gave up 4 bases, with 11 bases separating them. The CDR3 has 13 residues. The V gene's germline CDR1 is GTSNPN and CDR2 SVGIG (reference sequence). The CDR3 region is CAWSPLGSYGYTF. CDR3 bases: TGTGCCTGGAGTCCCCTTGGTAGCTATGGCTACACCTTC.

The chain combines TRBV6-4 with TRBJ1-5; D is uncertain. CDR1 is MRHNA, CDR2 SNTAGT, per germline. This CDR3 is 14 amino acids long. V was pared by 4 bases and J by 0 bases, with 7 bases between. The CDR3 DNA follows: TGTGCCAGCAGTGCCGCCTATAGCAATCAGCCCCAGCATTTT. Translation gives CASSAAYSNQPQHF.

This chain uses TRBV5-1 with TRBJ2-7, with 12 positions matching TRBD2. CDR3 length equals 14 residues. Germline V CDR1 and CDR2: SGHRS, YFSETQ. V gave up 3 bases and J gave up 2 bases; unmatched junction bases: 0. CDR3 in DNA: TGCGCCAGCAGCTGGACTAGCGGGGCCTACGAGCAGTACGTC. Translation gives CASSWTSGAYEQYV.

The count of this clone is one. The rearrangement links TRBV2 to TRBJ2-2; D is undetermined. This CDR3 contains 13 residues. Between the trimmed V and J ends, which lost 4 bases and 6 bases, there was a span of 9 bases. Germline V lookup: CDR1 SNHLY, CDR2 FYNNEI. CDR3 sequence: CASSVQMAGELFF. In DNA form, the CDR3 reads TGTGCCAGCAGTGTACAGATGGCCGGGGAGCTGTTTTTT.

The chain couples TRBV28 to TRBJ1-1, with D hard to call. The V gene's germline CDR1 is MDHEN and CDR2 SYDVKM. The CDR3 has 13 residues. V lost 6 bases to trimming and J lost 5 bases, with 13 bases between them. The CDR3 region has the DNA TGTGCCAGCAGACAAGGGAAAACGACTGAAGCTTTCTTT. Protein: CASRQGKTTEAFF.

A note on this clone: Other DNA sequences in the same sample also yield this CDR3. The J gene is TRBJ2-1, the V gene TRBV7-2; 11 bases line up with TRBD1. Trimming at V came to 5 bases and at J to 1 base, leaving 4 bases not matched to a gene. The CDR3 loop spans 16 amino acids. CDR1 and CDR2 (germline): SGHTA, FQGNSA. The CDR3 loop is CASSLGTGGSYNEQFF. The CDR3, as DNA: TGTGCCAGCAGCCTCGGGACAGGGGGGTCCTACAATGAGCAGTTCTTC.

The chain has TRBV11-3 and TRBJ1-1; D gene uncertain. V was clipped by 3 bases and J by 1 base, with 6 bases between them. From germline, CDR1 is SGHNT and CDR2 YENEEA. The CDR3 contains 13 residues. The CDR3, as DNA: TGTGCCAGCAGCTTGACATCGAACACTGAAGCTTTCTTT. Translated, it gives CASSLTSNTEAFF. Variable domain in full (rest from reference TRBV11-3 and TRBJ1-1): EAGVVQSPRYKIIEKKQPVAFWCNPISGHNTLYWYLQNLGQGPELLIRYENEEAVDDSQLPKDRFSAERLKGVDSTLKIQPAELGDSAVYLCASSLTSNTEAFFGQGTRLTVV.

The J gene is TRBJ2-3, the V gene TRBV2; D is perhaps TRBD1 (6 bases). Germline V gene lookup returns CDR1 SNHLY and CDR2 FYNNEI. The V end was cut by 6 bases, the J end by 2 bases, with 12 bases between. There are 14 residues in the CDR3. The CDR3 DNA reads TGTGCCAGCAGATCGGACAGCTCCACAGATACGCAGTATTTT. Translation: CASRSDSSTDTQYF.

In its sample, this clone was seen once. V usage is TRBV3-1 (or the pseudogene TRBV3-2) and J usage is TRBJ1-1, with D unresolved. The CDR3 is 14 residues long. The germline gives CDR1 LGHDT, CDR2 YNNKEL (reference sequence). Trimming shortened V by 6 bases and J by 0 bases, and 11 bases separated the two germline ends. CDR3 sequence: CASSLTVMNTEAFF. In DNA, the CDR3 is TGTGCCAGCAGTCTTACTGTGATGAACACTGAAGCTTTCTTT.

Only one count was recorded for this clone. This sequence joins TRBV5-1 and TRBJ1-4; TRBD1 might be the D (6 bases). With 0 bases removed from V and 6 bases from J, the gap between germline ends came to 9 bases. Germline CDR1 is SGHRS and CDR2 is YFSETQ. This CDR3 is 14 amino acids long. The DNA of the CDR3 is TGCGCCAGCAGCTTGGCAGGGGTTGATGAAAAACTGTTTTTT. The encoded protein is CASSLAGVDEKLFF.

The chain combines TRBV4-3 with TRBJ1-1; D perhaps matches TRBD1 (5 bases). Between the trimmed V and J ends, which lost 0 bases and 11 bases, there was a span of 10 bases. The CDR3 consists of 12 residues. Germline CDR1 LGHNA, CDR2 YSLEER. CDR3 bases: TGCGCCAGCAGCCAAGACAGGGCTGCGGCTTTCTTT. The encoded protein is CASSQDRAAAFF.